This passage covers 27 T cell receptor beta chains from one sample sequenced in a study of blood T cell repertoires in COVID-19. The repertoire was sequenced with immunoSEQ multiplex PCR; TCRdb's copy has only in-frame clones and lacks some. The sample lists hundreds of thousands of clones, 85% to 90% seen once, with roughly 1.7% in the top ten. The sample taken for sequencing was PBMCs or T cells enriched from blood (not recorded which). The source is a man aged 40-55 years who had recovered from COVID-19.

The CDR3 loop reads CASSESSLAGVGEQYF. The CDR3 DNA reads TGTGCCAGCAGTGAATCCAGCTTAGCGGGAGTGGGCGAGCAGTACTTC. The chain carries TRBV25-1 and TRBJ2-7, with 9 bases that match TRBD2. V shed 1 base, J shed 6 bases, and the junction held 10 bases outside the gene matches. Germline V gene lookup returns CDR1 MGHDK and CDR2 SYGVNS. This CDR3 spans 16 amino acids.

This clone was detected once. The chain uses TRBV5-5 and TRBJ1-1; tentatively, D is TRBD1 (5 bases). Germline-derived CDR1 and CDR2 are SGHKS and YYEKEE (reference sequence). Trimming pared 0 bases from V and 1 base from J, leaving 10 bases between. The CDR3 is made up of 15 amino acids. In DNA form, the CDR3 reads TGTGCCAGCAGCTTGGGGGCAGGGCAGAACACTGAAGCTTTCTTT. Protein sequence: CASSLGAGQNTEAFF.

The DNA of the CDR3 is TGCGCCAGCAGCCCTCAGGGCCTTTTGGGGGCCAACGTCCTGACTTTC. Translated: CASSPQGLLGANVLTF. The J gene is TRBJ2-6, the V gene TRBV5-1, with D tentatively TRBD1 (5 bases). There are 16 residues in the CDR3. In germline, CDR1 is SGHRS, CDR2 YFSETQ. V was clipped by 4 bases and J by 4 bases, with 15 bases between them.

By sample fraction, this clone is medium-sized. The chain uses TRBV27 and TRBJ2-7, with 8 bases lining up with TRBD1. V gave up 6 bases and J gave up 2 bases; unmatched junction bases: 3. Germline CDR1 and CDR2: MNHEY and SMNVEV (reference sequence). The CDR3 runs 13 residues. CDR3 coding DNA: TGTGCCAGCAGCCTGGACAGGGCCTACGAGCAGTACTTC. This gives the protein CASSLDRAYEQYF.

In nucleotides, the CDR3 is TGTGCCAGCAGCTTACAGGGGTCCACTGAAGCTTTCTTT. Amino acid sequence: CASSLQGSTEAFF. The chain has TRBV7-6 and TRBJ1-1; tentative D call: TRBD1 (6 bases). The CDR3 has 13 residues. Germline V gives CDR1 SGHVS, CDR2 FNYEAQ. Deletions cut 2 bases from V and 4 bases from J, with 8 bases between.

The chain recombines TRBV10-3 with TRBJ1-1; D gene ambiguous. Germline loops: CDR1 ENHRY, CDR2 SYGVKD. Trimming took off 0 bases at V and 2 bases at J, with 4 bases between the two ends. The CDR3 covers 13 residues. The CDR3 here is CAISESYNTEAFF. The CDR3 DNA reads as TGTGCCATCAGTGAGTCCTATAACACTGAAGCTTTCTTT.

This chain links TRBV7-2 with TRBJ2-3; TRBD2 aligns across 15 bases. Trimming at V came to 5 bases and at J to 9 bases, leaving 6 bases not matched to a gene. The CDR3 covers 15 residues. Germline values: CDR1 SGHTA, CDR2 FQGNSA. The CDR3 coding sequence is TGTGCCAGCAGCCCGGGACTAGCGGGGGGTTGGACGCAGTATTTT. This translates into CASSPGLAGGWTQYF. Drawing the rest from reference TRBV7-2 and TRBJ2-3, the complete variable domain is GAGVSQSPSNKVTEKGKDVELRCDPISGHTALYWYRQSLGQGLEFLIYFQGNSAPDKSGLPSDRFSAERTGGSVSTLTIQRTQQEDSAVYLCASSPGLAGGWTQYFGPGTRLTVL.

V and J are TRBV24-1 and TRBJ2-1; TRBD2 agrees at 11 bases. Germline V gene sequence: CDR1 KGHDR, CDR2 SFDVKD. The length of the CDR3 is 20 residues. Unmatched junction bases numbered 18, after V lost 9 bases and J lost 0 bases. The CDR3 loop is CATFTGRLAGGPSSYNEQFF. CDR3 DNA sequence: TGTGCCACCTTTACAGGGCGGCTAGCGGGGGGTCCTAGCTCCTACAATGAGCAGTTCTTC.

The chain couples TRBV4-1 to TRBJ2-4, with D maybe TRBD2 (5 bases). The CDR3 has 15 amino acids. CDR1 and CDR2 from the germline V gene are MGHRA and YSYEKL. V was clipped by 2 bases and J by 2 bases, with 10 bases between them. CDR3 protein: CASSQNGITKNIQYF. The CDR3 nucleotides are TGCGCCAGCAGCCAAAACGGGATAACCAAAAACATTCAGTACTTC.

This chain links TRBV5-1 with TRBJ1-1, with D unresolved. The V and J ends lost 3 bases and 6 bases respectively, with 15 bases between them. Germline V gives CDR1 SGHRS, CDR2 YFSETQ. The CDR3 has 14 residues. The CDR3 sequence is CASSSSYSGSEAFF. The CDR3 nucleotides read TGCGCCAGCAGCTCCTCCTATTCAGGATCTGAAGCTTTCTTT.

This clone was seen more than once but under ten times. V and J are TRBV14 and TRBJ1-2; weak D call: TRBD1 (6 bases). Per the germline V gene, CDR1 is SGHDN and CDR2 is FVKESK. The V end lost 4 bases, the J end lost 6 bases, and 9 bases lay between the germline ends. The length of the CDR3 is 12 residues. The CDR3 region is CASSRTEDGYTF. In DNA, the CDR3 is TGTGCCAGCAGCCGGACAGAAGATGGCTACACCTTC. Supplemented by reference TRBV14 and TRBJ1-2, the full variable domain reads EAGVTQFPSHSVIEKGQTVTLRCDPISGHDNLYWYRRVMGKEIKFLLHFVKESKQDESGMPNNRFLAERTGGTYSTLKVQPAELEDSGVYFCASSRTEDGYTFGSGTRLTVV.

This rearrangement joins TRBV25-1 to TRBJ2-7, with 7 nucleotides matching TRBD1. In germline, CDR1 is MGHDK, CDR2 SYGVNS. The CDR3 extends over 14 amino acids. V gave up 5 bases and J gave up 0 bases; unmatched junction bases: 4. This chain's CDR3 is CASSPWDSSYEQYF. In DNA, the CDR3 is TGTGCCAGCAGTCCATGGGACAGCTCCTACGAGCAGTACTTC.

V and J are TRBV11-3 and TRBJ2-7, with 9 bases aligning to TRBD2. CDR1 and CDR2 (germline): SGHNT, YENEEA. The CDR3 covers 16 residues. J gave up 5 bases and V 0 bases, and 8 bases lay outside the gene matches. CDR3: CASSLEASGNYDEQYF. The CDR3 DNA follows: TGTGCCAGCAGCTTAGAGGCTAGCGGGAATTACGACGAGCAGTACTTC.

The genes are TRBV6-4 and TRBJ2-2, with D possibly matching TRBD1 (5 bases). Per the germline V gene, CDR1 is MRHNA and CDR2 is SNTAGT. The CDR3 is made up of 14 amino acids. V dropped 5 bases and J dropped 2 bases, with 9 bases sitting between them. The CDR3 loop is CASSTGFNTGELFF. DNA for the CDR3: TGTGCCAGCAGTACAGGATTTAACACCGGGGAGCTGTTTTTT.

The chain links TRBV25-1 to TRBJ2-5; the D gene is possibly TRBD1 (5 bases). Trimming took 2 bases from V and 4 from J, leaving 11 bases between them. Germline V CDR1 and CDR2: MGHDK, SYGVNS. The CDR3 sequence is 14 residues long. Here the CDR3 reads CASSERGPGETQYF. The DNA for the CDR3 is TGTGCCAGCAGTGAAAGGGGTCCGGGAGAGACCCAGTACTTC.

This clone has a single count. The chain links TRBV19 to TRBJ1-2, with TRBD1 identical over 7 bases. The CDR3 sequence is 15 residues long. Per the germline V gene, CDR1 is LNHDA and CDR2 is SQIVND (reference sequence). V trimming: 2 bases; J trimming: 3 bases; junction bases outside the gene matches: 6. The chain's CDR3 is CASSINPGQYYGYTF. CDR3 sequence (DNA): TGTGCCAGTAGTATAAATCCGGGACAGTACTATGGCTACACCTTC.

The rearrangement joins TRBV19 to TRBJ2-4; D possibly corresponds to TRBD2 (6 bases). The CDR3 sequence is 15 residues long. The V end was cut by 3 bases, the J end by 1 base, with 10 bases between. Looked up from germline, CDR1 is LNHDA and CDR2 is SQIVND (reference sequence). The CDR3 reads CASSIAGFAKNIQYF. In DNA form, the CDR3 reads TGTGCCAGTAGTATTGCGGGATTCGCCAAAAACATTCAGTACTTC. The full variable domain, completed using reference TRBV19 and TRBJ2-4, is DGGITQSPKYLFRKEGQNVTLSCEQNLNHDAMYWYRQDPGQGLRLIYYSQIVNDFQKGDIAEGYSVSREKKESFPLTVTSAQKNPTAFYLCASSIAGFAKNIQYFGAGTRLSVL.

This clone was found many times. The chain recombines TRBV7-2 with TRBJ1-5; tentative D call: TRBD1 (6 bases). With 5 bases removed from V and 7 bases from J, the gap between germline ends came to 18 bases. CDR3 length: 15 amino acids. CDR1 is SGHTA, CDR2 FQGNSA, per germline. CDR3 sequence: CASSPNVGGIQPQHF. The DNA of the CDR3 is TGTGCCAGCAGCCCGAATGTAGGGGGAATACAGCCCCAGCATTTT.

The rearrangement uses TRBV5-1 and TRBJ2-3, with TRBD1 identical over 10 bases. The CDR3 runs to 15 residues. From germline, CDR1 is SGHRS and CDR2 YFSETQ. Trimming removed 6 bases from V and 3 bases from J; junction bases left unmatched: 7. The CDR3 DNA follows: TGCGCCAGCACCCTAGACAGGGGGCAAACAGATACGCAGTATTTT. Translated: CASTLDRGQTDTQYF.

On this clone: This may arise from a read error, as a much more abundant clone is one base away. The chain has TRBV7-8 and TRBJ2-5, with 12 bases matching TRBD2. V lost 1 base to trimming and J lost 4 bases; unmatched junction nucleotides: 1. This CDR3 has 15 residues. Germline CDR1 and CDR2: SGHVS and FQNEAQ. CDR3 nucleotide sequence: TGTGCCAGCAGCTTAGGGGGACTAGCGGGAGAGACCCAGTACTTC. Encoded protein: CASSLGGLAGETQYF.

This rearrangement joins TRBV9 to TRBJ2-1, with 8 bases that match TRBD2. V lost 4 bases, J lost 6 bases, and 12 bases stayed unmatched. The germline V gene encodes CDR1 SGDLS and CDR2 YYNGEE. CDR3 length: 16 amino acids. The CDR3 bases are TGTGCCAGCAGCTTAAACAGCGGGGGTATTAGCAATGAGCAGTTCTTC. Amino acids: CASSLNSGGISNEQFF.

The chain employs TRBV14 and TRBJ2-1, with 12 bases matching TRBD2. The V gene's germline CDR1 is SGHDN and CDR2 FVKESK. This CDR3 is 17 amino acids long. The J segment lost 10 bases and the V segment lost 6 bases, leaving 16 bases of the junction unmatched. The CDR3 bases are TGTGCCAGCAGGGGAGTGACTAGCGGGGGCGCCCAGTCCGAGCAGTTCTTC. Protein product: CASRGVTSGGAQSEQFF. Based on the CDR3 plus reference TRBV14 and TRBJ2-1, the full variable domain is EAGVTQFPSHSVIEKGQTVTLRCDPISGHDNLYWYRRVMGKEIKFLLHFVKESKQDESGMPNNRFLAERTGGTYSTLKVQPAELEDSGVYFCASRGVTSGGAQSEQFFGPGTRLTVL.

This chain connects TRBV27 to TRBJ2-2, with D maybe TRBD1 (6 bases). Germline V lookup: CDR1 MNHEY, CDR2 SMNVEV (reference sequence). The CDR3 contains 17 residues. V was clipped by 3 bases and J by 3 bases, with 17 bases between them. The CDR3 sequence is CASSFIGAAGDTGELFF. CDR3 sequence (DNA): TGTGCCAGCAGTTTTATAGGTGCGGCAGGGGACACCGGGGAGCTGTTTTTT.

The chain employs TRBV7-2 and TRBJ2-7; 9 bases match TRBD2. The CDR3 is 13 residues long. The V gene end was trimmed by 2 bases and the J gene end by 7 bases; junction bases not matched to a gene: 3. Germline CDR1 and CDR2: SGHTA and FQGNSA. CDR3 nucleotides: TGTGCCAGCAGCTTATTGCGGGGGGGTGAGCAGTACTTC. Its protein product is CASSLLRGGEQYF.

The V call is TRBV6-2 or TRBV6-3, the J call TRBJ1-6, with 9 bases fitting TRBD1. The CDR3 loop spans 15 amino acids. Germline CDR1 and CDR2: MNHEY and SVGEGT. J lost 7 bases, V lost 4 bases, and 5 bases had no gene match. This chain's CDR3 is CASSSRDRVNSPLHF. CDR3 DNA sequence: TGTGCCAGCAGTTCCCGGGACAGGGTAAATTCACCCCTCCACTTT.

This clone turned up a few times. The chain carries TRBV21-1 and TRBJ1-5; the table assigns TRBD1, which was not confirmed against the DNA. TRBV21-1 is an annotated pseudogene. The CDR3 is 18 residues long. The CDR3 protein is CASSKGPQGWKDNQPQHF. In DNA form, the CDR3 reads TGTGCCAGCAGCAAAGGCCCACAGGGCTGGAAGGACAATCAGCCCCAGCATTTT.

The rearrangement uses TRBV4-2 and TRBJ2-3; TRBD2 is a possible D gene (5 bases). Trimming took 1 base from V and 1 from J, leaving 6 bases between them. CDR1 is LGHNA, CDR2 YNFKEQ, per germline. The CDR3 has 14 amino acids. For the CDR3, the DNA is TGTGCCAGCAGCCAAGTCGGGGGCACAGATACGCAGTATTTT. Protein sequence: CASSQVGGTDTQYF.